This is a list of T cell receptor beta chains from one sample in a study of shared clonotypes between healthy human individuals. Clones were sequenced by immunoSEQ multiplex PCR, and TCRdb holds only the in-frame ones, with some missing. This table holds some 1,600,000 clones, around 98% found once. The sequencing input was naive CD4+ T cells sorted from blood. These receptors came from a man aged 25-40 years in good health. CDR3s include the opening cysteine and the closing phenylalanine or tryptophan. Each record gives: clone size, V gene, J gene, D gene, CDR3 DNA, CDR3 protein. D genes are given only for firm matches. Clone size, where shown, is once, few, many, or a class for clones that have expanded.

abundance: once
v_gene: TRBV19
j_gene: TRBJ1-2
d_gene: TRBD1
CDR3nt: TGTGCCAGTAGTCCTCAGGGGGAGCCGACGACTAGTAACTATGGCTACACCTTC
CDR3aa: CASSPQGEPTTSNYGYTF

abundance: .
v_gene: TRBV19
j_gene: TRBJ1-5
d_gene: .
CDR3nt: TGTGCCAGTAGTACAATACAGAGTAACAATCAGCCCCAGCATTTT
CDR3aa: CASSTIQSNNQPQHF

abundance: .
v_gene: TRBV6-5
j_gene: TRBJ2-3
d_gene: TRBD2
CDR3nt: TGTGCCTCAAGAGGACTAGCAACAGATACGCAGTATTTT
CDR3aa: CASRGLATDTQYF

abundance: .
v_gene: TRBV5-1
j_gene: TRBJ2-3
d_gene: TRBD2
CDR3nt: TGCGCCAGCACTCCCGAACTCGGACTAGCGTCCGATACGCAGTATTTT
CDR3aa: CASTPELGLASDTQYF

abundance: .
v_gene: TRBV7-9
j_gene: TRBJ2-7
d_gene: .
CDR3nt: TGTGCCAGCAGCTTAGGTAGCAGCTCCTACGAGCAGTACTTC
CDR3aa: CASSLGSSSYEQYF

abundance: .
v_gene: TRBV18
j_gene: TRBJ1-5
d_gene: TRBD1
CDR3nt: TGTGCCAGCTCACCACCGATCCAGGGGGCTGGTCAGCCCCAGCATTTT
CDR3aa: CASSPPIQGAGQPQHF

abundance: once
v_gene: TRBV9
j_gene: TRBJ2-7
d_gene: .
CDR3nt: TGTGCCAGCAGCGAGGGCGGCACCACCTCCTACGAGCAGTACTTC
CDR3aa: CASSEGGTTSYEQYF

abundance: .
v_gene: TRBV28
j_gene: TRBJ2-1
d_gene: TRBD1
CDR3nt: TGTGCCAGCAGTACCGGGACAGGTTATAGGCAGTTCTTC
CDR3aa: CASSTGTGYRQFF

abundance: .
v_gene: TRBV28
j_gene: TRBJ2-1
d_gene: TRBD2
CDR3nt: TGTGCCAGCACCGATTCGGGGAGCGGGAGGGCGGGTAATGAGCAGTTCTTC
CDR3aa: CASTDSGSGRAGNEQFF

abundance: .
v_gene: TRBV19
j_gene: TRBJ1-4
d_gene: .
CDR3nt: TGTGCCAGTAGTAGGCGGCGGAATGGGAATGAAAAACTGTTTTTT
CDR3aa: CASSRRRNGNEKLFF

abundance: .
v_gene: TRBV5-1
j_gene: TRBJ2-7
d_gene: TRBD2
CDR3nt: TGCGCCAGCAGCTTGAGCCGGACTAGCGGGACCTACGAGCAGTACTTC
CDR3aa: CASSLSRTSGTYEQYF

abundance: .
v_gene: TRBV2
j_gene: TRBJ1-5
d_gene: .
CDR3nt: TGTGCCAGCAAAACGGGACAAGGGGGGAATCAGCCCCAGCATTTT
CDR3aa: CASKTGQGGNQPQHF

abundance: .
v_gene: TRBV4-1
j_gene: TRBJ2-1
d_gene: .
CDR3nt: TGCGCCAGCAGCCAAGATGAGGGGGGGCTGTGGGAGCAGTTCTTC
CDR3aa: CASSQDEGGLWEQFF

abundance: .
v_gene: TRBV5-7
j_gene: TRBJ2-5
d_gene: .
CDR3nt: TGTGCCAGCAGCCCCGCCCCCCAGTGTGGGAAGGAGACCCAGTACTTC
CDR3aa: CASSPAPQCGKETQYF

abundance: .
v_gene: TRBV6-1
j_gene: TRBJ1-3
d_gene: .
CDR3nt: TGTGCCAGCAGTGAAGCGCGGGTTTTTGGAAACACCATATATTTT
CDR3aa: CASSEARVFGNTIYF

abundance: .
v_gene: TRBV7-3
j_gene: TRBJ2-7
d_gene: TRBD2
CDR3nt: TGTGCCAGCAGCGCCTTCGCGGGAGGTGTCGAGCAGTACTTC
CDR3aa: CASSAFAGGVEQYF

abundance: .
v_gene: TRBV11-3
j_gene: TRBJ2-3
d_gene: .
CDR3nt: TGTGCCAGCAGCTTAGATTCCACAGATACGCAGTATTTT
CDR3aa: CASSLDSTDTQYF

abundance: once
v_gene: TRBV18
j_gene: TRBJ2-2
d_gene: TRBD2
CDR3nt: TGTGCCAGCTCTTCGATCCTACGGACTAGCGTGGGAACCGGGGAGCTGTTTTTT
CDR3aa: CASSSILRTSVGTGELFF

abundance: .
v_gene: TRBV25-1
j_gene: TRBJ2-3
d_gene: .
CDR3nt: TGTGCCAGCGCCGGGACTTTAGACTCAATAGATACGCAGTATTTT
CDR3aa: CASAGTLDSIDTQYF

abundance: once
v_gene: TRBV11-3
j_gene: TRBJ2-7
d_gene: .
CDR3nt: TGTGCCAGCAGCCTACGGGGGACCGAGCAGTACTTC
CDR3aa: CASSLRGTEQYF

abundance: .
v_gene: TRBV7-9
j_gene: TRBJ1-3
d_gene: .
CDR3nt: TGTGCCAGCAGCTTAGCAGGGGTCTCTGGAAACACCATATATTTT
CDR3aa: CASSLAGVSGNTIYF

abundance: .
v_gene: TRBV19
j_gene: TRBJ2-1
d_gene: .
CDR3nt: TGTGCCAGTAGCCCTATGGGAGGCGATGAGCAGTTCTTC
CDR3aa: CASSPMGGDEQFF

abundance: .
v_gene: TRBV10-2
j_gene: TRBJ2-7
d_gene: .
CDR3nt: TGCGCCAGCAGCCGGGACTCCCCCTACGAGCAGTACTTC
CDR3aa: CASSRDSPYEQYF

abundance: .
v_gene: TRBV9
j_gene: TRBJ2-1
d_gene: TRBD2
CDR3nt: TGTGCCAGCAGCCCTCGAGCGGGAAGCCTCTACAATGAGCAGTTCTTC
CDR3aa: CASSPRAGSLYNEQFF

abundance: .
v_gene: TRBV6-6
j_gene: TRBJ2-1
d_gene: .
CDR3nt: TGTGCCAGCAGACCCCCGGCGGGTGAGCAGTTCTTC
CDR3aa: CASRPPAGEQFF

abundance: .
v_gene: TRBV27
j_gene: TRBJ2-1
d_gene: .
CDR3nt: TGTGCCAGCAGTCCCCTAACCCATTCACAGGACGATTACAATGAGCAGTTCTTC
CDR3aa: CASSPLTHSQDDYNEQFF

abundance: .
v_gene: TRBV19
j_gene: TRBJ2-3
d_gene: .
CDR3nt: TGTGCCAGTAGGGGACGGTCTTACACAGATACGCAGTATTTT
CDR3aa: CASRGRSYTDTQYF

abundance: once
v_gene: TRBV7-9
j_gene: TRBJ2-5
d_gene: TRBD2
CDR3nt: TGTGCCAGCAGCCCCCTCGCCGGGGGGGACCAAGAGACCCAGTACTTC
CDR3aa: CASSPLAGGDQETQYF

abundance: .
v_gene: TRBV5-4
j_gene: TRBJ2-1
d_gene: .
CDR3nt: TGTGCCAGCAGCTTCGACGGTCCCTCCTACAATGAGCAGTTCTTC
CDR3aa: CASSFDGPSYNEQFF

abundance: .
v_gene: TRBV2
j_gene: TRBJ2-1
d_gene: TRBD2
CDR3nt: TGTGCCAGCAGCGCAACCTCCGGGACTAGCCACAATGAGCAGTTCTTC
CDR3aa: CASSATSGTSHNEQFF

abundance: .
v_gene: TRBV9
j_gene: TRBJ1-3
d_gene: .
CDR3nt: TGTGCCAGCACCGCGACACACTGGGGAAACACCATATATTTT
CDR3aa: CASTATHWGNTIYF

abundance: .
v_gene: TRBV6-4
j_gene: TRBJ2-2
d_gene: TRBD2
CDR3nt: TGTGCCAGCAGTGACGCAGGACTAGGCCAGACCGGGGAGCTGTTTTTT
CDR3aa: CASSDAGLGQTGELFF

abundance: .
v_gene: TRBV19
j_gene: TRBJ2-5
d_gene: TRBD1
CDR3nt: TGTGCCAGTAGAGGGACAGGAATTTCGGAGACCCAGTACTTC
CDR3aa: CASRGTGISETQYF

abundance: .
v_gene: TRBV6-6
j_gene: TRBJ1-3
d_gene: .
CDR3nt: TGTGCCAGCAGATTCACGACAGCTTCTGGAAACACCATATATTTT
CDR3aa: CASRFTTASGNTIYF

abundance: .
v_gene: TRBV5-1
j_gene: TRBJ2-2
d_gene: TRBD2
CDR3nt: TGCGCCAGCAGCTCCCGCGGGACTAGCGGGAGAGGGCAGGACACCGGGGAGCTGTTTTTT
CDR3aa: CASSSRGTSGRGQDTGELFF

abundance: .
v_gene: TRBV5-4
j_gene: TRBJ2-2
d_gene: .
CDR3nt: TGTGCCAGCAGCTCCGGGACTTCGGGTAGCGGGGAGCTGTTTTTT
CDR3aa: CASSSGTSGSGELFF